This T cell receptor beta chain was observed in a study of PD-L1 blockade in urothelial cancer. Study background: Blood yielded a median of roughly 140,000 T cells per sample.

Synthetic spike-ins, TCR analog templates, were added into each PCR. Libraries were prepared by immunoSEQ multiplex PCR; TCRdb keeps only in-frame clonotypes and omits some of them. The sample has tens of thousands of clones, roughly 79% seen once. Study-level findings and limits: Tumor-associated clones in the blood of durable-benefit patients grew more at 3 weeks.

Indicated time point: pretreatment peripheral blood. For this clone: Its cognate antigen is unknown.

The germline V and J ends were trimmed by 6 bases and 3 bases, with 9 bases remaining between them. The germline CDR1 and CDR2 sequences are MNHEY and SVGAGI. CDR3 length equals 13 residues. The TCR sequence derives from a man in his 70s with urothelial cancer. The chain couples TRBV6-5 to TRBJ1-5; D remains ambiguous. Sample: PBMCs, taken around atezolizumab (anti-PD-L1) treatment. CDR3 amino acids: CASRRNLNQPQHF. DNA for the CDR3: TGTGCCAGCAGGAGGAATCTCAATCAGCCCCAGCATTTT.